A single sample is the source of the 12 T cell receptor beta chains below, sequenced in a study of T cells after yellow fever vaccination. TCRdb called the 5' RACE reads again in MiXCR, with one record for every CDR3 protein. The table records a few hundred thousand distinct CDR3 sequences, 15% to 20% of them present only once. The sequences come from PBMCs, collected before the yellow fever booster vaccination. These receptors came from a man aged 18 to 30 who received the YFV17D yellow fever vaccine.

This clonotype was detected a few times. V is TRBV29-1 and J is TRBJ2-3; 15 bases agree with TRBD2. CDR3 length: 15 residues. Germline trimming cut 6 bases from V and 6 bases from J; bases unmatched to any gene: 7. Germline loops: CDR1 SQVTM, CDR2 ANQGSEA. CDR3 coding DNA: TGCAGCGTAGGGACTAGCGGGGGGAGGATCGATACGCAGTATTTT. Its protein is CSVGTSGGRIDTQYF.

This clonotype was observed a few times. This chain joins TRBV12-3 or TRBV12-4 and TRBJ1-2; D is possibly TRBD1 (5 bases). V lost 1 base, J lost 6 bases, and 12 bases lay in between. This CDR3 has 14 residues. CDR3 in DNA: TGTGCCAGCAGTTTAGATCGGGGGAAAAATGGCTACACCTTC. Its protein product is CASSLDRGKNGYTF.

V gene TRBV10-3 combines with J gene TRBJ1-2, with D maybe TRBD1 (5 bases). The CDR3 is 15 residues long. Per germline, CDR1 ENHRY and CDR2 SYGVKD. The V end lost 6 bases, the J end lost 3 bases, and 17 bases lay between the germline ends. The CDR3 region has the DNA TGTGCCATCAGGTCTTCCGGGACGCCTCACTATGGCTACACCTTC. It specifies CAIRSSGTPHYGYTF.

This clonotype was picked up a small number of times. The V call is TRBV4-1, the J call TRBJ2-5; TRBD1 aligns across 7 bases. The CDR3 is 14 amino acids. Germline CDR1 reads MGHRA; CDR2 reads YSYEKL. V lost 1 base and J lost 3; bases outside the gene matches: 2. CDR3 in DNA: TGCGCCAGCAGCCAAGGTACAGGGGAAGAGACCCAGTACTTC. Translated, it gives CASSQGTGEETQYF.

This clonotype was recorded many times. This chain joins TRBV5-1 and TRBJ2-1; TRBD1 aligns across 7 bases. V was clipped by 0 bases and J by 4 bases; unmatched bases: 4. CDR1 is SGHRS and CDR2 is YFSETQ in the germline V gene. CDR3 length: 15 amino acids. The CDR3 region has the DNA TGCGCCAGCAGCTTGGCGGGACAGCTTTACAATGAGCAGTTCTTC. It specifies CASSLAGQLYNEQFF.

This clonotype turned up a few times. The chain employs TRBV6-5 and TRBJ2-2; D perhaps matches TRBD2 (6 bases). Germline V gives CDR1 MNHEY, CDR2 SVGAGI. V was clipped by 1 base and J by 4 bases, with 10 bases between them. CDR3 length: 15 residues. Here the CDR3 reads CASSYFQRATGELFF. The CDR3 nucleotides are TGTGCCAGCAGTTACTTCCAGCGGGCCACCGGGGAGCTGTTTTTT.

The chain is built from TRBV12-3 or TRBV12-4 and TRBJ2-5, with D perhaps matching TRBD2 (6 bases). Trimming took 6 bases from V and 5 from J, leaving 19 bases between them. The CDR3 has 15 residues. The CDR3, as DNA: TGTGCCAGCAGACCCCCGGGAGCTGGGGCGGAGACCCAGTACTTC. Its protein product is CASRPPGAGAETQYF.

This chain uses TRBV9 with TRBJ2-7; 7 nucleotides match TRBD1. CDR3 length: 13 amino acids. Germline V gives CDR1 SGDLS, CDR2 YYNGEE. V was clipped by 6 bases and J by 6 bases; unmatched bases: 9. The CDR3 sequence is CASNLRGQVEQYF. DNA of the CDR3: TGTGCCAGCAATTTAAGGGGGCAGGTCGAGCAGTACTTC. Complete variable domain (other parts from reference TRBV9 and TRBJ2-7): DSGVTQTPKHLITATGQRVTLRCSPRSGDLSVYWYQQSLDQGLQFLIQYYNGEERAKGNILERFSAQQFPDLHSELNLSSLELGDSALYFCASNLRGQVEQYFGPGTRLTVT.

This clonotype was found many times. This chain connects TRBV4-3 to TRBJ1-2; D is unclear. CDR1 and CDR2 from the germline V gene are LGHNA and YSLEER. V lost 3 bases and J lost 6, with 8 bases in between. CDR3 length: 12 amino acids. CDR3 nucleotide sequence: TGCGCCAGCAGCCAGTCGGGTGATGGCTACACCTTC. Translating gives CASSQSGDGYTF.

This clonotype was seen only a few times. V gene TRBV19 combines with J gene TRBJ2-4; tentatively, D is TRBD1 (5 bases). The CDR3 is 16 residues long. Germline lookup yields CDR1 LNHDA and CDR2 SQIVND (reference sequence). V lost 6 bases and J 0 bases, leaving 15 bases between the germline ends. CDR3 residues: CASSAALRVAKNIQYF. DNA for the CDR3: TGTGCCAGTAGCGCGGCTCTCAGGGTAGCCAAAAACATTCAGTACTTC.

The V gene is TRBV18, the J gene TRBJ2-7; 7 nucleotides align to TRBD1. CDR1 and CDR2 (germline): KGHSH, LQKENI. V shed 6 bases and J 5 bases; nucleotides not matched to a gene: 7. The CDR3 runs 13 residues. The CDR3 DNA sequence: TGTGCCAGCTCCCTGGGACAGCTCGACGAGCAGTACTTC. Translation gives CASSLGQLDEQYF.

The chain links TRBV5-1 to TRBJ2-1; TRBD2 matches at 13 bases. After removal of 4 bases from V and 10 bases from J, the junction contained 8 bases not matched to a gene. The CDR3 sequence is 15 residues long. Looked up from germline, CDR1 is SGHRS and CDR2 is YFSETQ. Here the CDR3 DNA reads TGCGCCAGCAGCGGACTAGCGGGGGTTTCTAGGGAGCAGTTCTTC. This codes for CASSGLAGVSREQFF.